This TCR beta chain comes out of a study of blood T cell repertoires in COVID-19. Study summary: Collection of acute and convalescent COVID-19 samples took place in the United States, Italy and Spain. T cells, B-cell-depleted T cells, or PBMCs supplied cDNA or gDNA.

Original data processing: Amplified reference gene primers provided the basis for estimating nucleated cell counts. The assay was immunoSEQ multiplex PCR, and TCRdb's table has in-frame clones only and misses some. The V and J calls and clone size are taken from that table; D and trimming were inferred from the DNA. The data hold about 58,000 clones, with around 78% observed a single time. Trimming left V 6 bases short and J 6 bases short, with 21 bases between. This CDR3 region has 17 residues. CDR1 is KGHSH and CDR2 is LQKENI in the germline V gene. This rearrangement joins TRBV18 to TRBJ1-6; a weak D match, TRBD1 (5 bases). The sequence derives from a human donor in a cohort sampled during active COVID-19. The sequenced sample consisted of peripheral blood. CDR3 amino acids: CASSLNRDLGGNSPLHF. The CDR3 nucleotides read TGTGCCAGCTCTCTAAACCGGGATCTGGGGGGTAATTCACCCCTCCACTTT.